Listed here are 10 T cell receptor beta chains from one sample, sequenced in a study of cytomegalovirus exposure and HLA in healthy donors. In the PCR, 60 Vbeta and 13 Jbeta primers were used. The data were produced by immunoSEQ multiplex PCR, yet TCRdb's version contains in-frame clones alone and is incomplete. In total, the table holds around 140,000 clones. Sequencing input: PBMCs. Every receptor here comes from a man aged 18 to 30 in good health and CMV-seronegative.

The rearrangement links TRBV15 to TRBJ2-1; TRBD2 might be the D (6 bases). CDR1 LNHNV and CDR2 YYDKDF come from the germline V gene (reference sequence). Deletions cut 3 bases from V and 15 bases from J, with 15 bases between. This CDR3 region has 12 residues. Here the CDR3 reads CATSRPLEGAFF. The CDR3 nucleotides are TGTGCCACCAGCAGGCCCTTGGAGGGAGCGTTCTTC. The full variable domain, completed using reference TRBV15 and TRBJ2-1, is DAMVIQNPRYQVTQFGKPVTLSCSQTLNHNVMYWYQQKSSQAPKLLFHYYDKDFNNEADTPDNFQSRRPNTSFCFLDIRSPGLGDTAMYLCATSRPLEGAFFGPGTRLTVL.

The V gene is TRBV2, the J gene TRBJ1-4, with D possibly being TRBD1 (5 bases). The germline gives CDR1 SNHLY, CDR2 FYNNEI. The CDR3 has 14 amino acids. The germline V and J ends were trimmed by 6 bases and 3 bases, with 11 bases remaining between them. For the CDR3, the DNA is TGTGCCAGCAGATCACAGGTCTCTAATGAAAAACTGTTTTTT. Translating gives CASRSQVSNEKLFF.

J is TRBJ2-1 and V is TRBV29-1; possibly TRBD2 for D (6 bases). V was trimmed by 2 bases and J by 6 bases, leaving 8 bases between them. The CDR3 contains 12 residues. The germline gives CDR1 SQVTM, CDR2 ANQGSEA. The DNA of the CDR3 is TGCAGCGTTGAAACGGGAGTCAATGAGCAGTTCTTC. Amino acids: CSVETGVNEQFF.

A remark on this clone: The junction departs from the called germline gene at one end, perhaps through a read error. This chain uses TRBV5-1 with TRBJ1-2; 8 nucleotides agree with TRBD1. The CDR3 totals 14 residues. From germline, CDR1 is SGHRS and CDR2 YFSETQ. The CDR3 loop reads CASSPDRVNSGYTF. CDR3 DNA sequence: TGCGCCAGCAGCCCGGACAGGGTCAACTCTGGCTACACCTTC.

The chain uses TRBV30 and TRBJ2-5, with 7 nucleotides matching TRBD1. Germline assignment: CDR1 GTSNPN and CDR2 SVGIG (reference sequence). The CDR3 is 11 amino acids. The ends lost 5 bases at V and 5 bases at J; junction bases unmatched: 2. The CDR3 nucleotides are TGTGCCTGGCAGGGGGTTGAGACCCAGTACTTC. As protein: CAWQGVETQYF.

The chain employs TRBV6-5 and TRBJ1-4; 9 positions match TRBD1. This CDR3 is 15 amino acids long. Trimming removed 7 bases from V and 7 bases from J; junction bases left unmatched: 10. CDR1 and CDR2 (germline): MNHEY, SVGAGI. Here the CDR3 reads CASNAQGASREKLFF. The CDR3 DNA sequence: TGTGCCAGCAACGCACAGGGGGCGTCCCGTGAAAAACTGTTTTTT.

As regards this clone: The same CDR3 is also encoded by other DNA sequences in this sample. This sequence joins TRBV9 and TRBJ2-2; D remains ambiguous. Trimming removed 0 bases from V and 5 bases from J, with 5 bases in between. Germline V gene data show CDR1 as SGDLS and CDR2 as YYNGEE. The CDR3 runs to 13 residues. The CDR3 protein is CASSVAPTGELFF. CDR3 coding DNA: TGTGCCAGCAGCGTAGCCCCTACCGGGGAGCTGTTTTTT.

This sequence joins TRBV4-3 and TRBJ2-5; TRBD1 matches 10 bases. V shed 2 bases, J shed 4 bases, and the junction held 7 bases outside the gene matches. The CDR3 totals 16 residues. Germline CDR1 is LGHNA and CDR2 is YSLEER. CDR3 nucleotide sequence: TGCGCCAGCAGCCAACTTCGGACAGGGGGGGTAGAGACCCAGTACTTC. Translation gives CASSQLRTGGVETQYF.

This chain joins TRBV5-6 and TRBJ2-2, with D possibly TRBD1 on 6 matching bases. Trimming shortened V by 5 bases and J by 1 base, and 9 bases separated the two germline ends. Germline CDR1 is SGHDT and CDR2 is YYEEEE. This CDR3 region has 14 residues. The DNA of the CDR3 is TGTGCCAGCAGATTGACAGGGAACACCGGGGAGCTGTTTTTT. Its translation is CASRLTGNTGELFF. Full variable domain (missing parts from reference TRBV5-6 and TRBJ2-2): DAGVTQSPTHLIKTRGQQVTLRCSPKSGHDTVSWYQQALGQGPQFIFQYYEEEERQRGNFPDRFSGHQFPNYSSELNVNALLLGDSALYLCASRLTGNTGELFFGEGSRLTVL.

The CDR3 loop is CASSMFRETREDSPLHF. The CDR3 nucleotides read TGTGCCAGTAGTATGTTCCGGGAAACCAGGGAGGATTCACCCCTCCACTTT. The chain couples TRBV19 to TRBJ1-6; D is perhaps TRBD1 (5 bases). V was clipped by 3 bases and J by 8 bases, with 20 bases between them. The CDR3 has 17 residues. The germline V gene has CDR1 LNHDA and CDR2 SQIVND (reference sequence).